A single sample gave rise to the 29 T cell receptor beta chains below, sequenced in a study of cytomegalovirus exposure and HLA in healthy donors. Profiled with immunoSEQ multiplex PCR; TCRdb holds only in-frame clones, not every one. Altogether roughly 240,000 clones are present, approximately 87% being singletons, with the ten largest covering 2.6%. The specimen was PBMCs. These receptors all stem from a young man in good health and CMV-seronegative.

The chain is built from TRBV11-2 and TRBJ2-7; weak D call: TRBD2 (5 bases). The CDR3 runs to 16 residues. CDR1 SGHAT and CDR2 FQNNGV come from the germline V gene. V lost 4 bases and J 1 base, leaving 17 bases between the germline ends. CDR3 sequence (DNA): TGTGCCAGCAGCTCAGTTAGGTCTAGCAGGTCCTACGAGCAGTACTTC. Its protein product is CASSSVRSSRSYEQYF. Full variable domain (remainder filled in from reference TRBV11-2 and TRBJ2-7): EAGVAQSPRYKIIEKRQSVAFWCNPISGHATLYWYQQILGQGPKLLIQFQNNGVVDDSQLPKDRFSAERLKGVDSTLKIQPAKLEDSAVYLCASSSVRSSRSYEQYFGPGTRLTVT.

CDR3 protein: CASRGSSGLIETQYF. The CDR3 DNA sequence: TGTGCCAGCAGGGGGAGTAGCGGGTTGATTGAGACCCAGTACTTC. The chain has TRBV28 and TRBJ2-5; 7 nucleotides agree with TRBD2. The CDR3 covers 15 residues. J lost 5 bases, V lost 6 bases, and 12 bases had no gene match. The germline gives CDR1 MDHEN, CDR2 SYDVKM.

The rearrangement joins TRBV27 to TRBJ1-2; 7 positions agree with TRBD1. Trimming cost V 3 bases and J 0 bases; bases outside gene matches: 7. The CDR3 covers 16 residues. The germline CDR1 and CDR2 sequences are MNHEY and SMNVEV (reference sequence). CDR3 region: CASSFKGQISNYGYTF. The CDR3 DNA sequence: TGTGCCAGCAGTTTTAAGGGACAGATCTCTAACTATGGCTACACCTTC.

The rearrangement uses TRBV10-3 and TRBJ1-4; TRBD1 aligns across 8 bases. The CDR3 has 14 amino acids. After removal of 4 bases from V and 8 bases from J, the junction contained 6 bases not matched to a gene. Germline V gene lookup returns CDR1 ENHRY and CDR2 SYGVKD. CDR3: CAISAGGLGEKLFF. CDR3 DNA sequence: TGTGCCATCAGTGCAGGGGGCCTGGGAGAAAAACTGTTTTTT.

This chain links TRBV7-6 with TRBJ2-2; TRBD2 matches at 9 bases. V dropped 0 bases and J dropped 10; count of bases not matched to a gene: 9. This CDR3 is built from 16 residues. Germline V gene lookup returns CDR1 SGHVS and CDR2 FNYEAQ. The CDR3 loop reads CASSLAPASGNLELFF. As DNA, the CDR3 is TGTGCCAGCAGCTTAGCGCCGGCTAGCGGGAATTTGGAGCTGTTTTTT.

J is TRBJ2-7 and V is TRBV18, with D perhaps matching TRBD2 (6 bases). This CDR3 comprises 12 residues. Germline-derived CDR1 and CDR2 are KGHSH and LQKENI. Deletions cut 6 bases from V and 7 bases from J, with 13 bases between. CDR3 amino acids: CASSQGREEQYF. The CDR3 DNA sequence: TGTGCCAGCTCGCAAGGCCGGGAGGAGCAGTACTTC. Using reference TRBV18 and TRBJ2-7 for the parts outside the CDR3, the full variable domain is NAGVMQNPRHLVRRRGQEARLRCSPMKGHSHVYWYRQLPEEGLKFMVYLQKENIIDESGMPKERFSAEFPKEGPSILRIQQVVRGDSAAYFCASSQGREEQYFGPGTRLTVT.

Concerning this clone: Its ends do not fully match the called genes, so a read error is possible. Other DNA sequences within the sample encode an identical CDR3. The chain recombines TRBV5-1 with TRBJ2-3; D is uncertain. Germline CDR1 SGHRS, CDR2 YFSETQ. The CDR3 runs to 13 residues. The CDR3 DNA is TGTGCCAGCAGCTTGACTAGCACAGATACGCAGTATTTT. It encodes CASSLTSTDTQYF.

CDR3 nucleotide sequence: TGCGCCAGCAGCCCGGAGGAACGCAATCTTAACTATGGCTACACCTTC. This sequence encodes CASSPEERNLNYGYTF. The J gene is TRBJ1-2, the V gene TRBV4-3; D gene unclear. The CDR3 length is 16 residues. Trimming stripped 4 bases from V and 1 base from J, with 16 bases between. CDR1 is LGHNA and CDR2 is YSLEER in the germline V gene.

The CDR3 reads CASRVTGGGYYEQYF. For the CDR3, the DNA is TGTGCCAGCAGGGTAACGGGGGGAGGATACTACGAGCAGTACTTC. This chain joins TRBV2 and TRBJ2-7; 7 bases are shared with TRBD2. Germline values: CDR1 SNHLY, CDR2 FYNNEI. With 6 bases clipped from V and 3 bases from J, the junction kept 11 bases outside the gene matches. The CDR3 spans 15 residues. The full variable domain, with the rest looked up from reference TRBV2 and TRBJ2-7, is EPEVTQTPSHQVTQMGQEVILRCVPISNHLYFYWYRQILGQKVEFLVSFYNNEISEKSEIFDDQFSVERPDGSNFTLKIRSTKLEDSAMYFCASRVTGGGYYEQYFGPGTRLTVT.

This clone was found a few times. The chain has TRBV19 and TRBJ2-7; perhaps TRBD2 as D (5 bases). Deletions cut 9 bases from V and 0 bases from J, with 15 bases between. Germline V gene lookup returns CDR1 LNHDA and CDR2 SQIVND (reference sequence). The CDR3 loop spans 14 amino acids. CDR3 sequence: CARWNEGSSYEQYF. CDR3 nucleotide sequence: TGTGCCAGGTGGAACGAAGGGAGCTCCTACGAGCAGTACTTC.

This rearrangement joins TRBV6-5 to TRBJ2-1; D is possibly TRBD2 (6 bases). The CDR3 is 14 amino acids. Germline CDR1 MNHEY, CDR2 SVGAGI. Trimming stripped 5 bases from V and 5 bases from J, with 13 bases between. CDR3 region: CASSLEGLDNEQFF. The CDR3 DNA is TGTGCCAGCAGTCTGGAGGGTCTCGACAATGAGCAGTTCTTC.

The gene calls are TRBV2 and TRBJ2-2, with TRBD1 matching 10 bases. The CDR3 contains 15 residues. The V segment lost 7 bases and the J segment 5 bases; nucleotides outside the gene matches: 7. Germline V gene lookup returns CDR1 SNHLY and CDR2 FYNNEI. The CDR3: CASTRGQGWTGELFF. For the CDR3, the DNA is TGTGCCAGCACACGGGGACAGGGGTGGACCGGGGAGCTGTTTTTT.

DNA of the CDR3: TGTGCCAGCAAACAAGCGGCGGGAGAGACCCAGTACTTC. It yields the protein CASKQAAGETQYF. This chain uses TRBV27 with TRBJ2-5; D is possibly TRBD2 (5 bases). Per germline, CDR1 MNHEY and CDR2 SMNVEV (reference sequence). V was trimmed by 7 bases and J by 4 bases, leaving 13 bases between them. The CDR3 is 13 residues long.

The chain couples TRBV5-1 to TRBJ2-7; tentative D call: TRBD2 (5 bases). Trimming shortened V by 4 bases and J by 5 bases, and 19 bases separated the two germline ends. The CDR3 is 15 residues long. Germline V lookup: CDR1 SGHRS, CDR2 YFSETQ. CDR3: CASSIRLGSNDEQYF. CDR3 bases: TGCGCCAGCAGCATCCGTTTAGGGAGTAACGACGAGCAGTACTTC.

In nucleotides, the CDR3 is TGTGCCACCAGCAGAGATGCTGGGGGGACAGCTCGCACAGATACGCAGTATTTT. This translates into CATSRDAGGTARTDTQYF. V and J are TRBV15 and TRBJ2-3, with D tentatively TRBD1 (7 bases). Germline lookup yields CDR1 LNHNV and CDR2 YYDKDF (reference sequence). V was clipped by 0 bases and J by 1 base, with 17 bases between them. This CDR3 spans 18 amino acids.

The chain employs TRBV21-1 and TRBJ1-1; the table's TRBD1 call for D was not verified on the DNA. TRBV21-1 is labeled a pseudogene. CDR3 length: 14 amino acids. The CDR3 protein is CASNDRGGYTEAFF. CDR3 DNA: TGTGCCAGCAACGACAGGGGTGGGTACACTGAAGCTTTCTTT.

Only a few counts were recorded for this clone. This rearrangement joins TRBV9 to TRBJ2-7; 9 nucleotides match TRBD2. Germline V gives CDR1 SGDLS, CDR2 YYNGEE. J was trimmed by 2 bases and V by 2 bases; bases with no gene match: 5. CDR3 length: 15 amino acids. Here the CDR3 DNA reads TGTGCCAGCAGCGTTGACATAGCGGGGGCCTACGAGCAGTACTTC. Translation gives CASSVDIAGAYEQYF.

V usage is TRBV2 and J usage is TRBJ2-2; 10 nucleotides line up with TRBD1. The germline V gene encodes CDR1 SNHLY and CDR2 FYNNEI. The trim removed 7 bases at V and 8 bases at J, leaving 10 bases unmatched. This CDR3 comprises 15 residues. CDR3 amino acids: CASTRGQGLVGELFF. For the CDR3, the DNA is TGTGCCAGCACTAGGGGACAGGGGCTCGTTGGGGAGCTGTTTTTT.

This sequence joins TRBV4-3 and TRBJ2-5, with 9 bases fitting TRBD2. The CDR3 spans 18 residues. V was clipped by 1 base and J by 7 bases; unmatched bases: 16. Germline V gene data show CDR1 as LGHNA and CDR2 as YSLEER. CDR3 region: CASSQAVSGLASPGTQYF. The CDR3 DNA is TGCGCCAGCAGCCAAGCGGTGTCGGGACTAGCCAGTCCGGGGACCCAGTACTTC.

V usage is TRBV7-2 and J usage is TRBJ1-5, with 7 bases that match TRBD1. This CDR3 is 14 amino acids long. CDR1 and CDR2 (germline): SGHTA, FQGNSA. The junction had 5 bases not matched to a gene; V was cut back by 4 bases and J by 5 bases. The CDR3 is CASSSTGYDQPQHF. In DNA, the CDR3 is TGTGCCAGCAGCTCGACAGGGTATGATCAGCCCCAGCATTTT.

The J gene is TRBJ2-1, the V gene TRBV4-3; 7 bases fit TRBD1. Looked up from germline, CDR1 is LGHNA and CDR2 is YSLEER. The CDR3 loop spans 16 amino acids. The V and J ends lost 0 bases and 7 bases, in that order; junction bases with no gene match: 9. DNA of the CDR3: TGCGCCAGCAGCCAAGACGTGGGGACAGCGTCGAATGAGCAGTTCTTC. Its protein is CASSQDVGTASNEQFF.

V and J are TRBV4-1 and TRBJ1-1; D gene ambiguous. CDR3 size: 14 residues. The V end was cut by 1 base, the J end by 4 bases, with 10 bases between. CDR1 and CDR2 from the germline V gene are MGHRA and YSYEKL. In DNA form, the CDR3 reads TGCGCCAGCAGCCAAGGGCAGGCCCTCACTGAAGCTTTCTTT. It is translated as CASSQGQALTEAFF.

This clone was seen just once. For the CDR3, the DNA is TGTGCCAGCAGTCCCCACAGGAGCTCCTACGAGCAGTACTTC. Its translation is CASSPHRSSYEQYF. V is TRBV27 and J is TRBJ2-7; D is possibly TRBD1 (5 bases). The V gene lost 5 bases and the J gene lost 0 bases, with 11 bases spanning the gap. This CDR3 contains 14 residues. Germline values: CDR1 MNHEY, CDR2 SMNVEV (reference sequence).

Regarding this clone: This specimen includes other DNA sequences encoding the same CDR3. The chain is built from TRBV30 and TRBJ2-1, with D possibly being TRBD2 (5 bases). V dropped 0 bases and J dropped 10 bases, with 7 bases sitting between them. The CDR3 extends over 11 amino acids. Germline lookup yields CDR1 GTSNPN and CDR2 SVGIG (reference sequence). CDR3 residues: CAWSVGGEQFF. DNA for the CDR3: TGTGCCTGGAGTGTCGGCGGGGAGCAGTTCTTC.

The genes are TRBV4-2 and TRBJ2-5, with a tentative D call TRBD2 (5 bases). The germline V gene encodes CDR1 LGHNA and CDR2 YNFKEQ. The CDR3 totals 15 residues. V was trimmed by 1 base and J by 1 base, leaving 10 bases between them. The CDR3 nucleotides read TGTGCCAGCAGCCAAGTGGGAGAATTCCAAGAGACCCAGTACTTC. Translation gives CASSQVGEFQETQYF.

This chain uses TRBV28 with TRBJ1-6; the D is unclear. This CDR3 region has 14 residues. Per germline, CDR1 MDHEN and CDR2 SYDVKM. The V end was cut by 7 bases, the J end by 9 bases, with 16 bases between. The CDR3, as DNA: TGTGCCAGCAATCCCTCCCCCGCGGTTTCACCCCTCCACTTT. Amino acids: CASNPSPAVSPLHF.

The chain links TRBV28 to TRBJ1-4; no definite D call. The length of the CDR3 is 12 residues. Germline-derived CDR1 and CDR2 are MDHEN and SYDVKM. The germline V and J ends were trimmed by 10 bases and 8 bases, with 14 bases remaining between them. CDR3 nucleotides: TGTGCCACCGTGGAGGGTCCCGAAAAACTGTTTTTT. Encoded protein: CATVEGPEKLFF.

The CDR3 nucleotides are TGTGCCATAAAAATGACAGGGGTTGAAACCGGGGAGCTGTTTTTT. Its protein product is CAIKMTGVETGELFF. The J gene is TRBJ2-2, the V gene TRBV7-9; 8 nucleotides line up with TRBD1. The germline gives CDR1 SEHNR, CDR2 FQNEAQ (reference sequence). This CDR3 spans 15 amino acids. V lost 10 bases and J lost 5; bases outside the gene matches: 12.

This clone was observed a few times. This chain connects TRBV27 to TRBJ1-2; 9 nucleotides line up with TRBD1. The CDR3 totals 13 residues. V shed 6 bases, J shed 6 bases, and the junction held 5 bases outside the gene matches. The germline V gene has CDR1 MNHEY and CDR2 SMNVEV (reference sequence). For the CDR3, the DNA is TGTGCCAGCAGCCCGGGACAGGGTAATGGCTACACCTTC. Residues: CASSPGQGNGYTF.